Sequencing of this T cell receptor beta chain was carried out in a study of shared clonotypes between healthy human individuals. Study-wide results and limits: Only blood was sampled; tissue repertoires likely differ.

CDR1 is KGHSH, CDR2 LQKENI, per germline. This CDR3 region has 15 residues. The ends were cut back, 4 bases at V and 0 bases at J, with 10 bases in the middle. As regards this clone: Its antigen is unidentified.

Original analysis: ImmunoSEQ junction-only sequences lacked quality scores, so their filtering differed. Some clones are missing from TCRdb's copy, which holds only in-frame ones; the method was immunoSEQ multiplex PCR. The V and J calls and the clone size are those of that table, but D and trimming were determined from the DNA. This sample has about 1.4 million clones, with roughly 96% found just once. Sequencing used naive CD4+ T cells sorted from blood. Subset meaning: CD45RA+ positively selected. The origin of this receptor is a young man in good health. The chain employs TRBV18 and TRBJ1-3; D remains unclear. The CDR3 DNA is TGTGCCAGCTCACTCGGGAAAGACTCTGGAAACACCATATATTTT. Residues: CASSLGKDSGNTIYF.